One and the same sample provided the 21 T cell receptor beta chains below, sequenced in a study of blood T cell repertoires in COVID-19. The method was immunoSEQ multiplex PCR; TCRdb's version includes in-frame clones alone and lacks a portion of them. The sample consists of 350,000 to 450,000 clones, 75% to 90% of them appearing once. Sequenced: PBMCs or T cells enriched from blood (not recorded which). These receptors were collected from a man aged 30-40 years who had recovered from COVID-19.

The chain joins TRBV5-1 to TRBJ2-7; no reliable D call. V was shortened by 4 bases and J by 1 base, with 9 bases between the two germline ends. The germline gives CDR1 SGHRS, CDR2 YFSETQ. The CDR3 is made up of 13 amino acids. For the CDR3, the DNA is TGCGCCAGCAGCCAATACAGATCCTACGAGCAGTACTTC. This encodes CASSQYRSYEQYF.

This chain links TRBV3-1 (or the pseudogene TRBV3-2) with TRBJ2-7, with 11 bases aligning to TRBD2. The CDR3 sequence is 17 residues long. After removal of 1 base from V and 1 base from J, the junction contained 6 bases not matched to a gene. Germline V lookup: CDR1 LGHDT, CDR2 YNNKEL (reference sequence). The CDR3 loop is CASSQGDLAGGSYEQYF. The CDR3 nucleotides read TGTGCCAGCAGCCAAGGGGATCTAGCGGGGGGATCCTACGAGCAGTACTTC.

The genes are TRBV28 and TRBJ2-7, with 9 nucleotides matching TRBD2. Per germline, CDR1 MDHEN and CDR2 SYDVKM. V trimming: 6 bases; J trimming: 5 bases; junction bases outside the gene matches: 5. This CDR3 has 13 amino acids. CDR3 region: CASRGSGSHEQYF. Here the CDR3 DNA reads TGTGCCAGCAGAGGTAGCGGGAGTCACGAGCAGTACTTC.

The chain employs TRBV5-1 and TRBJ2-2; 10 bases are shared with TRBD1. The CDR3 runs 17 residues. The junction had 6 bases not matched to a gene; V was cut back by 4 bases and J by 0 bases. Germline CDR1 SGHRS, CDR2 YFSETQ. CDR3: CASSKGTGATNTGELFF. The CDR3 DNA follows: TGCGCCAGCAGCAAAGGGACAGGGGCCACGAACACCGGGGAGCTGTTTTTT.

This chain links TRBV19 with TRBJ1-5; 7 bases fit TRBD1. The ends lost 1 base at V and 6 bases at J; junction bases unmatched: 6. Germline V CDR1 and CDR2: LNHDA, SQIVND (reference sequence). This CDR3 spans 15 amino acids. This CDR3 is CASSIGQGGVQPQHF. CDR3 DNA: TGTGCCAGTAGTATAGGACAGGGTGGTGTTCAGCCCCAGCATTTT.

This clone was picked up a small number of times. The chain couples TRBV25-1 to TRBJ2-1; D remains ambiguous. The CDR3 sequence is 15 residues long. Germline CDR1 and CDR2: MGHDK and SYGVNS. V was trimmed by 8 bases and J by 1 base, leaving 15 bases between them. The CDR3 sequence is CASQPDWSSYNEQFF. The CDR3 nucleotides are TGTGCCAGCCAACCAGACTGGTCGTCCTACAATGAGCAGTTCTTC.

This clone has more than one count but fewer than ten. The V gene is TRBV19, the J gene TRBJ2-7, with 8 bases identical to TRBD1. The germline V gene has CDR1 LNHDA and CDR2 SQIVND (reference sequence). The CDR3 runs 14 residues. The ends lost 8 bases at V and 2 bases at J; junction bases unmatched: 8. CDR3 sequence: CASSRGQGPYEQYF. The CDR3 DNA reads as TGTGCCAGTTCGCGCGGACAGGGACCCTACGAGCAGTACTTC. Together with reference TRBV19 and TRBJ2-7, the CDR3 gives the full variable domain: DGGITQSPKYLFRKEGQNVTLSCEQNLNHDAMYWYRQDPGQGLRLIYYSQIVNDFQKGDIAEGYSVSREKKESFPLTVTSAQKNPTAFYLCASSRGQGPYEQYFGPGTRLTVT.

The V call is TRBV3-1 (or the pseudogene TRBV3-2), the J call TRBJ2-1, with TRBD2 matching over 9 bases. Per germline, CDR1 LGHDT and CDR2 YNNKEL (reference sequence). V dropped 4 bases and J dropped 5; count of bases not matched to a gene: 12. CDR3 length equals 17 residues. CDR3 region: CASSRLAGGRANNEQFF. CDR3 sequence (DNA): TGTGCCAGCAGCCGACTAGCAGGCGGGAGGGCTAACAATGAGCAGTTCTTC.

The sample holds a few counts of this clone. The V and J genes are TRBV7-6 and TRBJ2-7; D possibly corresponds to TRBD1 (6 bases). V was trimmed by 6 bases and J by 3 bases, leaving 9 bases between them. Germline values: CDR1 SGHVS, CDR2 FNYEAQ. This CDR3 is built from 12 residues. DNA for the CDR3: TGTGCCAGCAGTTTGACAGGCTACGAGCAGTACTTC. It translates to CASSLTGYEQYF.

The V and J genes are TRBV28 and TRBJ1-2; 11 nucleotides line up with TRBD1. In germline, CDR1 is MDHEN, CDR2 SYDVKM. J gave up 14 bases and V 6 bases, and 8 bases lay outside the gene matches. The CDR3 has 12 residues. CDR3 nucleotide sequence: TGTGCCAGCAGAACCGGGGACAGGGGGATGACCTTC. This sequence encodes CASRTGDRGMTF.

The CDR3 DNA sequence: TGTGCCAGCAGTTCGGACAGTGGGGATCAGCCCCAGCATTTT. This codes for CASSSDSGDQPQHF. The V gene is TRBV28, the J gene TRBJ1-5; D is possibly TRBD1 (6 bases). The CDR3 has 14 residues. V lost 4 bases and J lost 5, with 12 bases in between. In germline, CDR1 is MDHEN, CDR2 SYDVKM.

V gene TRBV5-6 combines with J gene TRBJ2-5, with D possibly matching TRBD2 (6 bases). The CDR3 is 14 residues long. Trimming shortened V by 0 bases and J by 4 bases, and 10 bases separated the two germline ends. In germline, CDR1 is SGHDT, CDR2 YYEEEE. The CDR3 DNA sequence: TGTGCCAGCAGCTTGGTTGCAGCGGGAGAGACCCAGTACTTC. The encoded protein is CASSLVAAGETQYF.

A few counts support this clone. The CDR3 sequence is CASSPDRGSYEQYF. The CDR3, as DNA: TGTGCCAGCAGCCCGGACAGGGGATCGTACGAGCAGTACTTC. The gene calls are TRBV9 and TRBJ2-7; 9 bases agree with TRBD1. V was pared by 4 bases and J by 4 bases, with 6 bases of the junction left unmatched. The CDR3 loop spans 14 amino acids. The germline gives CDR1 SGDLS, CDR2 YYNGEE.

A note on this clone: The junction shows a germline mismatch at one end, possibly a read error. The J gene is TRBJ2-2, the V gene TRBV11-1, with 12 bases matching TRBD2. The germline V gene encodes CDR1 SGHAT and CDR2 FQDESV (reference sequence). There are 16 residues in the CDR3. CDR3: CASSLAGGQRTGELFF. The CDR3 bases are TGTGCCAGCAGCCTAGCGGGAGGGCAGAGGACCGGGGAGCTGTTTTTT.

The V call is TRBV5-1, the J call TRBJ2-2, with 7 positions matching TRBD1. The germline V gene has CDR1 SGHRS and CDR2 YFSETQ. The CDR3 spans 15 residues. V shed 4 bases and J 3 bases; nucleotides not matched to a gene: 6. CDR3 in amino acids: CASSQGQEHTGELFF. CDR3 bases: TGCGCCAGCAGCCAAGGACAGGAACACACCGGGGAGCTGTTTTTT.

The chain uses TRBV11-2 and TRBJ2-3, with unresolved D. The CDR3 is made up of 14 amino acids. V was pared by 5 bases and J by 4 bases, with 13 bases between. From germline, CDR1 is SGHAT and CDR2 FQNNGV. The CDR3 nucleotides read TGTGCCAGCAGCCTACTTAAGATACCAGATACGCAGTATTTT. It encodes CASSLLKIPDTQYF.

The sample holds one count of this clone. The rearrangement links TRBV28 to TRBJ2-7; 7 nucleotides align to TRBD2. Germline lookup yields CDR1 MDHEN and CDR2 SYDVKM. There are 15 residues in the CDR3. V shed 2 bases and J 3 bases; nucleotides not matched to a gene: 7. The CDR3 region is CASSLAGVLNYEQYF. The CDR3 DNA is TGTGCCAGCAGTTTAGCGGGAGTTCTTAACTACGAGCAGTACTTC.

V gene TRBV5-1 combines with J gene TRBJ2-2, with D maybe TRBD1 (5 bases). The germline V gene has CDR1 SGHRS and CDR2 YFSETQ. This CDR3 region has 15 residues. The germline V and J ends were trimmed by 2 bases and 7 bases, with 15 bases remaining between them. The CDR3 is CASSFGRDGYGELFF. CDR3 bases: TGCGCCAGCAGCTTCGGCAGGGATGGCTACGGGGAGCTGTTTTTT.

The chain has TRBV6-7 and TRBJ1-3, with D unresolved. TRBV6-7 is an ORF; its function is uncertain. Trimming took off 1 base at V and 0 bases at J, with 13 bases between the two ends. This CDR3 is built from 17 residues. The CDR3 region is CASSYWAPGSSGNTIYF. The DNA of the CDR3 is TGTGCCAGCAGTTACTGGGCCCCGGGGAGCTCTGGAAACACCATATATTTT.

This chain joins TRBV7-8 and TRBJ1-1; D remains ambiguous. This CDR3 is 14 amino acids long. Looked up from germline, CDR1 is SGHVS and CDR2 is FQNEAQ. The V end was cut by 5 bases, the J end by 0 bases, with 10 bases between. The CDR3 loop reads CASSRQHMNTEAFF. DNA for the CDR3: TGTGCCAGCAGCCGTCAACACATGAACACTGAAGCTTTCTTT.

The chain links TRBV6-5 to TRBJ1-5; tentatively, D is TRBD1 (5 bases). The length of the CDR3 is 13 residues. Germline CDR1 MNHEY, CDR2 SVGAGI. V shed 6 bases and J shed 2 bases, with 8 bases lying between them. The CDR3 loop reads CASRDTRNQPQHF. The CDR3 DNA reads TGTGCCAGCAGGGACACCCGCAATCAGCCCCAGCATTTT.